The entry that follows covers one T cell receptor (beta chain) sequence. Its binding antigen is unknown. Base qualities are not provided; no much larger clone lies one nucleotide away. TCRbeta CDR3 regions were amplified from genomic DNA using the immunoSEQ Assay, a bias-controlled multiplex PCR. On the authors' methods: Nucleated cell counts per sample were estimated from amplification of reference gene primers within the assay. To quantify the absolute abundance of each unique TCRbeta CDR3 rearrangement, sequence reads were collapsed and filtered. For each sample, productive Simpson clonality was calculated as the square root of Simpson's diversity index across productive rearrangements. Held by TCRdb, this immuneACCESS table contains in-frame sequences only and omits some clones. Under half of the omission traces to an unresolved V gene where checked; the cause of the rest is unknown. V and J calls and clone size are as listed in that table; D and trimming were resolved from the DNA. Across this sample there are approximately 280,000 clones, with 85% seen only once. The ten largest make up roughly 2.7% of the sample.

V sheds 5 bases and J sheds 0 bases, leaving 12 bases between their ends. From its cysteine to its phenylalanine, the CDR3 spans 15 amino acids. Kept here is only the CDR3 DNA, which spans 45 bases and is read in frame from base 1. The germline V gene yields SGHTA for CDR1 and FQGTGA for CDR2. The data were obtained in a study of blood T cell repertoires in COVID-19 (dated by TCRdb to 2020 to 2021). Some background on the complete study: The collaborator samples originated in the United States, Italy and Spain and spanned the acute and convalescent phases of COVID-19. The repertoires were released in a freely available public database intended as a resource for research on the immune response to SARS-CoV-2. Samples came from the ongoing ImmuneRACE study (first 160 participants) plus 1,254 subjects from 6 global collaborators. The prospective study material was composed of cDNA or gDNA derived from T cells, B-cell-depleted T cells, or PBMCs. Deeply sampled blood TCRbeta repertoires from subjects exposed to, actively infected with, or recovered from COVID-19 were included in the dataset. Where available, HLA class I and class II types were taken from metadata supplied by the sample provider and were not determined by assay-based typing. A de-identified subject ID, COVID-19 status, age in years and sex were almost always included in the sample metadata.

Study-level results and caveats: Clinical and demographic metadata were provided uncurated, with the amount varying by source and participant.

In the prospective study, participants were roughly 18 to 89 years old, resided in about two dozen geographic areas of the United States, and were enrolled through a virtual design. Cohort assignment in the prospective study relied on participant-reported clinical history from a screening survey and a study questionnaire. For ImmuneRACE Cohort 3, a participant was defined as recovered based on two consecutive negative NP/OP PCR tests, clearance by a healthcare professional, or resolution of symptoms. In the prospective study, whole blood, serum and a nasopharyngeal or oropharyngeal swab were collected from each participant by mobile phlebotomists. Over a roughly 2-month period, participants in the prospective study had the option of providing additional blood draws and questionnaires. Prospective study blood samples were shipped either frozen or at room temperature before DNA extraction.

The receptor comes from a woman between 50 and 59 years old who had recovered from COVID-19. This receptor chain uses TRBV7-3 and TRBJ2-3; the D gene lacks a confident call. The material sequenced was PBMCs or T cells enriched from blood (not recorded which). At the DNA level, the sequence is TGTGCCAGCAGCGCAAGTTACTCTAGCACAGATACGCAGTATTTT. Its translation reads: CASSASYSSTDTQYF.